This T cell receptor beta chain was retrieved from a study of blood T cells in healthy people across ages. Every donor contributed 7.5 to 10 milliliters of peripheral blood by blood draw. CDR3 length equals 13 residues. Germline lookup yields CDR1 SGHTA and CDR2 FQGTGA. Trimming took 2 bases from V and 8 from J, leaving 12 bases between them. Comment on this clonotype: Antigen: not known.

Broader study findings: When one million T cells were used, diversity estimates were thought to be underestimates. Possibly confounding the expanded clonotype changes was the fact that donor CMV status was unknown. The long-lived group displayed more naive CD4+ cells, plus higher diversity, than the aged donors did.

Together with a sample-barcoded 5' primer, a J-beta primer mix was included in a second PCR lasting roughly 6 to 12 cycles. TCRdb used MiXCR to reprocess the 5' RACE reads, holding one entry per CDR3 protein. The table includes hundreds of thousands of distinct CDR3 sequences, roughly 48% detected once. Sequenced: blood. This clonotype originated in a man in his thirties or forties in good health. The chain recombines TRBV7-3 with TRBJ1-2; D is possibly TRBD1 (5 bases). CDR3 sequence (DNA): TGTGCCAGCAGCTTAGAATTGGGGGTCGGCTACACCTTC. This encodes CASSLELGVGYTF.